This TCR beta chain was profiled in a study of cytotoxic CD8 clonotypes in ibrutinib-treated CLL. Study-wide context: Enrolment comprised some 10 relapsed/refractory and some 15 treatment-naive patients; 17 to 18 were IGHV unmutated. Broader study findings: Few clonotypes were public, and these shrank or held steady under treatment. Clonality showed a rise at ibrutinib response that reversed toward baseline at progression.

Details on this clone: Its specificity is unknown.

This CDR3 region has 15 residues. Deletions cut 2 bases from V and 0 bases from J, with 11 bases between. The germline V gene has CDR1 SGHTA and CDR2 FQGTGA. Investigators sought sequencing depths of between 1 in 200,000 and 1 in 1 million T cells. The protocol was immunoSEQ multiplex PCR, while the TCRdb copy is restricted to in-frame clones and leaves out a portion. Of about 200,000 clones listed, 75% to 85% are singletons. This specimen consisted of PBMCs, obtained after 12 months of ibrutinib treatment. This chain uses TRBV7-3 with TRBJ2-7; possible D gene TRBD1, 5 bases. This TCR derives from a human donor with chronic lymphocytic leukemia. The DNA for the CDR3 is TGTGCCAGCAGCTTATGGCAGGGCCCCTCCTACGAGCAGTACTTC. Translated: CASSLWQGPSYEQYF.